This T cell receptor beta chain was recorded in a study of shared clonotypes between healthy human individuals. Study results and limitations: Generally, naive subsets came out with larger estimated richness than memory subsets. Around 4.9% of naive CD4 clonotypes were shared across a few donors.

The sample holds one count of this clone. The antigen is undetermined. The protocol was immunoSEQ multiplex PCR, while the TCRdb copy is restricted to in-frame clones and leaves out a portion. The sample yields approximately 1,500,000 clones, approximately 97% seen once. CDR1 is LGHNA, CDR2 YSLEER, per germline. V shed 4 bases, J shed 1 base, and the junction held 5 bases outside the gene matches. This CDR3 is 17 amino acids long. The rearrangement uses TRBV4-3 and TRBJ2-6; 9 nucleotides align to TRBD1. Sequenced sample: naive CD4+ T cells sorted from blood. Subset: CD45RA+ positively selected. The TCR comes from a man aged 30-40 years in good health. The CDR3: CASSPGQGGSGANVLTF. As DNA, the CDR3 is TGCGCCAGCAGCCCGGGACAGGGCGGTTCTGGGGCCAACGTCCTGACTTTC.